The rows below give T cell receptor beta chains drawn from one sample of a study of blood T cells in healthy people across ages. MiXCR was run by TCRdb on the 5' RACE reads, yielding one entry per CDR3 protein. The table has some 1 million distinct CDR3 sequences, less than 50% seen once. The specimen was blood. The receptors stem from a woman in her sixties or seventies in good health. CDR3s include the opening cysteine and the closing phenylalanine or tryptophan. The D gene is left open where the match is weak. Part of the rows lack a size; the others show once, few, many or a class for expanded clones.

D: TRBD2
J: TRBJ2-6
V: TRBV5-1
size: -
CDR3: CGTGLAGGDGANVLTF
DNA: TGCGGAACCGGACTAGCGGGAGGAGATGGGGCCAACGTCCTGACTTTC

D: TRBD1
J: TRBJ2-7
V: TRBV28
size: -
CDR3: CASSLRDRVIYEQYF
DNA: TGTGCCAGCAGTCTCCGGGACAGGGTAATCTACGAGCAGTACTTC

D: TRBD1
J: TRBJ1-1
V: TRBV20-1
size: -
CDR3: CSARDAGTGMGTEAFF
DNA: TGCAGTGCTAGAGATGCCGGGACAGGGATGGGCACTGAAGCTTTCTTT

D: TRBD1
J: TRBJ2-5
V: TRBV4-1
size: -
CDR3: CASSQESRGYQETQYF
DNA: TGCGCCAGCAGCCAAGAAAGCAGGGGGTACCAAGAGACCCAGTACTTC

D: -
J: TRBJ2-3
V: TRBV3-1
size: -
CDR3: CASSHTSSTDTQYF
DNA: TGTGCCAGCAGCCACACTAGCAGCACAGATACGCAGTATTTT

D: TRBD2
J: TRBJ2-7
V: TRBV28
size: few
CDR3: CASSGRAYEQYF
DNA: TGTGCCAGCAGTGGGAGGGCCTACGAGCAGTACTTC

D: -
J: TRBJ2-5
V: TRBV29-1
size: few
CDR3: CSADSGTQETQYF
DNA: TGCAGCGCAGACTCCGGGACCCAAGAGACCCAGTACTTC

D: -
J: TRBJ2-3
V: TRBV20-1
size: -
CDR3: CSAESGRGSTDTQYF
DNA: TGCAGTGCTGAATCGGGACGGGGAAGCACAGATACGCAGTATTTT

D: TRBD2
J: TRBJ2-1
V: TRBV3-1
size: once
CDR3: CASSQAPSGTSYNEQFF
DNA: TGTGCCAGCAGCCAAGCCCCTAGCGGGACTTCCTACAATGAGCAGTTCTTC

D: -
J: TRBJ2-7
V: TRBV5-1
size: -
CDR3: CASSYGPVSYEQYF
DNA: TGCGCCAGCAGCTACGGACCGGTCTCCTACGAGCAGTACTTC

D: -
J: TRBJ1-1
V: TRBV11-1
size: -
CDR3: CASSVKVGTEAFF
DNA: TGTGCCAGCAGCGTGAAGGTGGGGACTGAAGCTTTCTTT

D: -
J: TRBJ1-2
V: TRBV10-3
size: -
CDR3: CAIPRGKEDGYTF
DNA: TGTGCCATCCCGAGGGGTAAGGAGGATGGCTACACCTTC

D: TRBD1
J: TRBJ1-2
V: TRBV7-3
size: -
CDR3: CASSLMGQGAGGYTF
DNA: TGTGCCAGCAGCTTAATGGGACAGGGGGCGGGTGGCTACACCTTC

D: TRBD2
J: TRBJ2-7
V: TRBV7-2
size: few
CDR3: CASSLLQGSASGNSYEQYF
DNA: TGTGCCAGCAGCTTACTGCAGGGGTCGGCTAGCGGGAACTCCTACGAGCAGTACTTC

D: -
J: TRBJ2-7
V: TRBV14
size: -
CDR3: CASSPFARGPIYEQYF
DNA: TGTGCCAGCAGCCCCTTCGCCCGGGGCCCTATTTACGAGCAGTACTTC

D: -
J: TRBJ2-5
V: TRBV5-1
size: many
CDR3: CASSSLETQYF
DNA: TGTGCCAGCAGTTCCCTAGAGACCCAGTACTTC

D: TRBD2
J: TRBJ2-1
V: TRBV9
size: -
CDR3: CASSVVSGSGNEQFF
DNA: TGTGCCAGCAGCGTAGTAAGCGGGAGTGGAAATGAGCAGTTCTTC

D: TRBD1
J: TRBJ1-2
V: TRBV27
size: -
CDR3: CASGGDSLYGYTF
DNA: TGTGCCAGCGGGGGGGACAGCCTCTATGGCTACACCTTC

D: -
J: TRBJ2-7
V: TRBV20-1
size: few
CDR3: CSARAGQPGDEQYF
DNA: TGCAGTGCCCGCGCAGGACAACCAGGGGACGAGCAGTACTTC

D: -
J: TRBJ2-3
V: TRBV7-6
size: -
CDR3: CASSWAGGYTQYF
DNA: TGTGCCAGCAGCTGGGCAGGAGGGTATACGCAGTATTTT

D: TRBD2
J: TRBJ2-3
V: TRBV29-1
size: -
CDR3: CSIDDQAIIAGVFTDTQYF
DNA: TGCAGCATTGATGATCAGGCTATTATAGCGGGAGTGTTCACAGATACGCAGTATTTT

D: -
J: TRBJ2-3
V: TRBV7-7
size: few
CDR3: CASSLASGTAGGTQYF
DNA: TGTGCCAGCAGCTTAGCATCCGGGACAGCCGGGGGTACGCAGTATTTT

D: -
J: TRBJ2-4
V: TRBV6-2/TRBV6-3
size: few
CDR3: CASSYSTIPGDQNIQYF
DNA: TGTGCCAGCAGTTACTCCACCATCCCGGGTGACCAAAACATTCAGTACTTC

D: -
J: TRBJ1-4
V: TRBV5-4
size: -
CDR3: CASSFGGWEKLFF
DNA: TGTGCCAGCAGCTTCGGAGGGTGGGAAAAACTGTTTTTT

D: TRBD1
J: TRBJ1-2
V: TRBV6-1
size: -
CDR3: CASSARTGGQNYGYTF
DNA: TGTGCCAGCAGTGCCCGGACAGGGGGACAGAACTATGGCTACACCTTC

D: -
J: TRBJ2-7
V: TRBV28
size: -
CDR3: CASGPSGTHSYEQYF
DNA: TGTGCCAGCGGTCCCTCCGGGACACACTCCTACGAGCAGTACTTC

D: TRBD1
J: TRBJ2-1
V: TRBV15
size: -
CDR3: CATRTDRGTNEQFF
DNA: TGTGCCACCAGGACGGACAGGGGAACAAATGAGCAGTTCTTC

D: TRBD2
J: TRBJ2-1
V: TRBV12-3/TRBV12-4
size: few
CDR3: CASSPSGSKENEQFF
DNA: TGTGCCAGCAGTCCTAGCGGGAGTAAGGAAAATGAGCAGTTCTTC

D: -
J: TRBJ1-2
V: TRBV28
size: -
CDR3: CASSLGRLRGEGYTF
DNA: TGTGCCAGCAGTTTGGGGCGCCTTCGGGGGGAGGGCTACACCTTC

D: -
J: TRBJ2-7
V: TRBV29-1
size: many
CDR3: CSVGGSGIASSYEQYF
DNA: TGCAGCGTTGGAGGGTCGGGGATAGCGAGCTCCTACGAGCAGTACTTC

D: -
J: TRBJ1-1
V: TRBV7-9
size: -
CDR3: CASSFRDTEAFF
DNA: TGTGCCAGCAGCTTTAGGGACACTGAAGCTTTCTTT

D: TRBD2
J: TRBJ2-3
V: TRBV20-1
size: few
CDR3: CSARDPAGDDTDTQYF
DNA: TGCAGTGCTAGAGATCCGGCGGGAGACGACACAGATACGCAGTATTTT

D: TRBD1
J: TRBJ1-4
V: TRBV7-9
size: -
CDR3: CASSSQTGPNEKLFF
DNA: TGTGCCAGCAGCTCGCAGACAGGGCCTAATGAAAAACTGTTTTTT

D: -
J: TRBJ2-1
V: TRBV20-1
size: -
CDR3: CSAQLNARASYNEQFF
DNA: TGCAGTGCTCAACTGAATGCGAGGGCCTCCTACAATGAGCAGTTCTTC

D: TRBD2
J: TRBJ2-7
V: TRBV5-1
size: many
CDR3: CASSLGGATYEQYF
DNA: TGTGCCAGCAGCTTGGGAGGGGCTACCTACGAGCAGTACTTC

D: -
J: TRBJ2-7
V: TRBV20-1
size: few
CDR3: CSATRGEDEQYF
DNA: TGCAGTGCTACCAGGGGTGAGGACGAGCAGTACTTC

D: TRBD1
J: TRBJ1-2
V: TRBV27
size: many
CDR3: CASSPRTGTNYGYTF
DNA: TGTGCCAGCAGTCCGAGGACAGGGACTAACTATGGCTACACCTTC

D: -
J: TRBJ2-1
V: TRBV28
size: -
CDR3: CASSLLLRTPGSNEQFF
DNA: TGTGCCAGCAGTTTGCTGTTGCGAACCCCGGGTTCCAATGAGCAGTTCTTC

D: TRBD1
J: TRBJ2-3
V: TRBV6-9
size: few
CDR3: CASSYSRDRKSTDTQYF
DNA: TGTGCCAGCAGTTATTCCCGGGACAGGAAGAGCACAGATACGCAGTATTTT

D: -
J: TRBJ2-3
V: TRBV4-1
size: -
CDR3: CASSQVLGGVATDTQYF
DNA: TGCGCCAGCAGCCAAGTTCTCGGGGGAGTGGCCACAGATACGCAGTATTTT

D: -
J: TRBJ2-7
V: TRBV28
size: -
CDR3: CASSVSRGSYEQYF
DNA: TGTGCCAGCAGTGTTTCCAGGGGAAGCTACGAGCAGTACTTC

D: TRBD2
J: TRBJ2-7
V: TRBV7-9
size: few
CDR3: CASSLGLAGEGYEQYF
DNA: TGTGCCAGCAGCTTGGGTCTAGCGGGAGAAGGCTACGAGCAGTACTTC

D: -
J: TRBJ1-2
V: TRBV11-1
size: -
CDR3: CASSLDTESYGYTF
DNA: TGTGCCAGCAGCCTAGATACAGAGAGCTATGGCTACACCTTC

D: TRBD1
J: TRBJ2-4
V: TRBV27
size: few
CDR3: CASSSGTAIAKNIQYF
DNA: TGTGCCAGCAGTTCGGGGACAGCTATAGCCAAAAACATTCAGTACTTC